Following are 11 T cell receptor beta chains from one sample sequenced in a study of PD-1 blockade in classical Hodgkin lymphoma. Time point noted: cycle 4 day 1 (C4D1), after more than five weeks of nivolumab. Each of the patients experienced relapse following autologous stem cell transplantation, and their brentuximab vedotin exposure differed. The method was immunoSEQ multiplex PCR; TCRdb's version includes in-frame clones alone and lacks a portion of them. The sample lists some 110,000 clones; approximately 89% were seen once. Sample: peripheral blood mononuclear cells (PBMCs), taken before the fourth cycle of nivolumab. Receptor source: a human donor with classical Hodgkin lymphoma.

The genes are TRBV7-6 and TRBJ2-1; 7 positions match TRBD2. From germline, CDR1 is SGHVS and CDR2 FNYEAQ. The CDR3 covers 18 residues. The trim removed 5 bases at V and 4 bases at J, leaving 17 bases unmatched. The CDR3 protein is CASSIGGGSSPRYNEQFF. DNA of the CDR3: TGTGCCAGCAGCATCGGCGGCGGGAGTTCTCCCCGTTACAATGAGCAGTTCTTC.

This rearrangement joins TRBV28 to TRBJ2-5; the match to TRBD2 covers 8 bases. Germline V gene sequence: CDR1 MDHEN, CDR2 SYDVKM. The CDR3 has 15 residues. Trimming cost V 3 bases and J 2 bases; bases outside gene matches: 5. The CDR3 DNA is TGTGCCAGCAGTTTTACTAGCGGCTATCAAGAGACCCAGTACTTC. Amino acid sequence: CASSFTSGYQETQYF.

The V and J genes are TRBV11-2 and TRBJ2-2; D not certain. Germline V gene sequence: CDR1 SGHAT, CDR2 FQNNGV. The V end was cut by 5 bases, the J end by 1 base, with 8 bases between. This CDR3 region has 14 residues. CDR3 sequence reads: CASSGPMNTGELFF. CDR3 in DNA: TGTGCCAGCAGCGGACCTATGAACACCGGGGAGCTGTTTTTT.

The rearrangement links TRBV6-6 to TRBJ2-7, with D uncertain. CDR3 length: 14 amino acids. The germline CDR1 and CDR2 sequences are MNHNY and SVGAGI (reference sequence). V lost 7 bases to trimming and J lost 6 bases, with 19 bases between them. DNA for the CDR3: TGTGCCAGCACCCGATCCGGGCCCGAAAGCGAGCAGTACTTC. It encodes CASTRSGPESEQYF.

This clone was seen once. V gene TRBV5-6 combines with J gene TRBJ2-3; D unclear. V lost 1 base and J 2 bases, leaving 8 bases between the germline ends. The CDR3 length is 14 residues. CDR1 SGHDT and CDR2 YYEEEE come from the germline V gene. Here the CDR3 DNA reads TGTGCCAGCAGCTTGTTGGGGTTCACAGATACGCAGTATTTT. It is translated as CASSLLGFTDTQYF. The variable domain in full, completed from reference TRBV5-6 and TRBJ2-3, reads DAGVTQSPTHLIKTRGQQVTLRCSPKSGHDTVSWYQQALGQGPQFIFQYYEEEERQRGNFPDRFSGHQFPNYSSELNVNALLLGDSALYLCASSLLGFTDTQYFGPGTRLTVL.

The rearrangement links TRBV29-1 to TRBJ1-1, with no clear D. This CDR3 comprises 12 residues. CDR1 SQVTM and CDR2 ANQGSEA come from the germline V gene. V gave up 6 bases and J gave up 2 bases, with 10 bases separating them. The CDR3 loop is CSVSGPNTEAFF. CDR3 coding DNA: TGCAGCGTATCGGGTCCCAACACTGAAGCTTTCTTT.

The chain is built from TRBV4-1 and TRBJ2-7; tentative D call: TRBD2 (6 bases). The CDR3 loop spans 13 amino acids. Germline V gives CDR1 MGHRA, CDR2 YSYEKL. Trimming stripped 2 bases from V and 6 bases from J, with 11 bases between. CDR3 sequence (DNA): TGCGCCAGCAGCCAACGGGACGGGGGCGAGCAGTACTTC. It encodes CASSQRDGGEQYF.

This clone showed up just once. Here the CDR3 DNA reads TGTGCCAGCATTAATTTAGGGGACAGGCCTCCTAACATGAACACTGAAGCTTTCTTT. This translates into CASINLGDRPPNMNTEAFF. The chain uses TRBV28 and TRBJ1-1, with 8 bases aligning to TRBD1. Germline V gives CDR1 MDHEN, CDR2 SYDVKM. The CDR3 has 19 residues. The junction had 19 bases not matched to a gene; V was cut back by 7 bases and J by 0 bases.

The CDR3 region is CASSKNGGTDTQYF. The CDR3 region has the DNA TGTGCCAGCAGTAAAAATGGGGGCACAGATACGCAGTATTTT. The chain joins TRBV6-4 to TRBJ2-3; no firm D call. The CDR3 length is 14 residues. Trimming shortened V by 5 bases and J by 1 base, and 10 bases separated the two germline ends. From germline, CDR1 is MRHNA and CDR2 SNTAGT.

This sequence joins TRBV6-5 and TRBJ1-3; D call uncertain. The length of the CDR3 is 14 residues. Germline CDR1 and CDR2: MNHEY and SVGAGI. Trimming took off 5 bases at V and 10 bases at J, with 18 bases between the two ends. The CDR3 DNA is TGTGCCAGCAGTAGGAACCGGCCTCTTCGAACCATATATTTT. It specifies CASSRNRPLRTIYF.

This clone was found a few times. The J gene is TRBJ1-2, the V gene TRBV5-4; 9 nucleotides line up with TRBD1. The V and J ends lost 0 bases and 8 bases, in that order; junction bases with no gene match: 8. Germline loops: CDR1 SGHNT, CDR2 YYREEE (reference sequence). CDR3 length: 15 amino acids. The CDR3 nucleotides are TGTGCCAGCAGCTTGGGGGGACAGGGAGGAGGCGGCTACACCTTC. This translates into CASSLGGQGGGGYTF.